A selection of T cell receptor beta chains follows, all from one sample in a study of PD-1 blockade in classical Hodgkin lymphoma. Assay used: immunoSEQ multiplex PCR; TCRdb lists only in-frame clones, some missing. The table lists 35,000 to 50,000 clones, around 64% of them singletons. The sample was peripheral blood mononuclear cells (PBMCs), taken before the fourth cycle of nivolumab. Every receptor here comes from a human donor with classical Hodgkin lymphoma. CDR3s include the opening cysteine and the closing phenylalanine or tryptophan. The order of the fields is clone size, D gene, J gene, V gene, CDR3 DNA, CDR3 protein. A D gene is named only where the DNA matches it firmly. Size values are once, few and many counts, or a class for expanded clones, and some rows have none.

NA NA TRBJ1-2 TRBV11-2 TGTGCCAGCAGCCCGGGGGGTTATGGCTACACCTTC CASSPGGYGYTF
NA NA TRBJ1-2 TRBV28 TGTGCCAGCAGCCCACCCGGAGAAGTATGGGTTGGCTACACCTTC CASSPPGEVWVGYTF
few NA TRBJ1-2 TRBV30 TGTGCCTGGAGTCCAGGGTCCTCAAACTTCTATGGCTACACCTTC CAWSPGSSNFYGYTF
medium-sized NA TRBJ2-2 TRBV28 TGTGCCAGCATGCCCCCCTTAGGGGGTGGCGGGGAGCTGTTTTTT CASMPPLGGGGELFF
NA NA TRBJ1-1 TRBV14 TGTGCCAGCAGCCGTAATGAAGAAGCTTTCTTT CASSRNEEAFF
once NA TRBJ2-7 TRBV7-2 TGTGCCAGCAGCCGTGGCCGGGGGAGCTCCTACGAGCAGTACTTC CASSRGRGSSYEQYF
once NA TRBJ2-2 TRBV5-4 TGTGCCTCACAACCTAAATATGGCACCGGGGAGCTGTTTTTT CASQPKYGTGELFF
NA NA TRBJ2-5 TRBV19 TGTGCCAGTAGTGAGGGCCAGGATTACGGGGAAGAGACCCAGTACTTC CASSEGQDYGEETQYF
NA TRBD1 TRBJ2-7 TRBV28 TGTGCCAGCCAGACAGGGAGCTCCTACGAGCAGTACTTC CASQTGSSYEQYF
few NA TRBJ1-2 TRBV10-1 TGCGCCCTTGGTTATGGCTACACCTTC CALGYGYTF
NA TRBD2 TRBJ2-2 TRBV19 TGTGCCAGTAGTATGGGGGGGAGAGGTAACACCGGGGAGCTGTTTTTT CASSMGGRGNTGELFF
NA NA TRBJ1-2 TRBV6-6 TGTGCCAGCAGTTGGGCGGGGGGCGAAGGCTACACCTTC CASSWAGGEGYTF
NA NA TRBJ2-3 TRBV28 TGTGCCAGCAGTTCCGAGCTGGATACGCAGTATTTT CASSSELDTQYF
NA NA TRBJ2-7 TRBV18 TGTGCCAGCTCTCCCACGGGTCGGGACGGCTTTTACGAGCAGTACTTC CASSPTGRDGFYEQYF
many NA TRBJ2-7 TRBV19 TGTGCCAGTAAGGATCGGCCAGCGAGAGGCGAGCAGTACTTC CASKDRPARGEQYF
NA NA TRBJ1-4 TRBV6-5 TGTGCCACTTCTTCGACCGGGGAAAGTAATGAAAAACTGTTTTTT CATSSTGESNEKLFF
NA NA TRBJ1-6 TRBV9 TGTGCCAGCAGCGTAGACCCAATCAGGGCATATAATTCACCCCTCCACTTT CASSVDPIRAYNSPLHF
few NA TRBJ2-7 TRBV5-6 TGTGCCAGCAGCTTGGCGCCTCAGGATCCCCTCCACGAGCAGTACTTC CASSLAPQDPLHEQYF
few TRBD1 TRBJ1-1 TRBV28 TGTGCCAGCAGCCAAGACAGGGTCAACACTGAAGCTTTCTTT CASSQDRVNTEAFF
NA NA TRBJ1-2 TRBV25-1 TGTGCCAGCAGTGACGGGGGCTATAACTATGGCTACACCTTC CASSDGGYNYGYTF
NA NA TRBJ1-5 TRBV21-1 TGTGCCAGCAGCAAAGACTCGGCAGGGAGAATCAATCAGCCCCAGCATTTT CASSKDSAGRINQPQHF
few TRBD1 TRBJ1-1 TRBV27 TGTGCCAGCAGTCACGGACAGGGGCTCCCGAACACTGAAGCTTTCTTT CASSHGQGLPNTEAFF